This entry concerns a single T cell receptor (beta chain). This clonotype has only a few counts. The antigen it binds to is not known. The junction differs from germline at one of its ends, possibly a read error. Library preparation was by 5' RACE. These reads were obtained on an Illumina HiSeq 2500. A second PCR of about 7 to 12 cycles was performed with a sample-barcoded 5' primer and a J-beta primer mix. A unique molecular identifier was introduced onto each TCR beta cDNA molecule by a template-switch 5' adaptor carrying 12 random nucleotides. Each sample yielded at least 3 million CDR3-containing paired-end reads. First-strand cDNA was synthesized from all RNA with the Mint cDNA synthesis kit, primed by a TRBC-specific oligonucleotide. Following uracil-DNA glycosylase treatment, all cDNA underwent a first 18-cycle PCR with the universal primers M1SS and BC2_uni_R. As for how the authors treated the data: For normalization, 1 million high-quality reads, each with a distinct molecular identifier, were randomly selected from each sample. Reads sharing molecular identifiers were discarded rather than binned into consensus sequences. MiTCR, with a Q25 quality threshold and the strictest error-elimination algorithm, was used for CDR3 identification, clonotype clustering and error correction. A nonparametric unseen species model with Euler transformation was used to estimate a lower bound on total TCR beta diversity. TCRdb trimmed the raw reads at Q25, called clones with MiXCR and kept productive beta chains. Each CDR3 protein gets just one entry, which takes the most common genes and DNA from the rows behind it. The V and J calls follow TCRdb's processing rather than the paper's. The sample table records hundreds of thousands of distinct CDR3 sequences; around 62% of these occur just once. The ten largest clones take up approximately 30% of the sample.

The donors were some 36 Caucasian individuals from Russia, aged 6 to 90 years, who were systemically healthy. Each donor gave ten milliliters of peripheral blood, drawn into EDTA-treated Vacutainer tubes. PBMCs were isolated by Ficoll-Paque density-gradient centrifugation, with at least 6 million obtained per sample. Total RNA, at least 5 micrograms per sample, was extracted from PBMCs with Trizol reagent. For every donor, flow cytometry on a PBMC aliquot measured the percentage of naive CD45RAhigh/CD27high T cells. The germline V gene specifies MNHEY as CDR1 and SVGEGT as CDR2. There are 14 amino acids in the CDR3, from cysteine to phenylalanine inclusive. The entry retains the CDR3 DNA only, 42 bases that are in frame from base 1. The data are from a study of blood T cells in healthy people across ages (dated by TCRdb to about 2015). Background on the whole study: In model experiments, template switching captured roughly one uniquely barcoded TCR beta cDNA molecule for every two T cells. Using the same blood draw, the study looked at two additional independent replicas of 1 million unique cDNA reads for two donors, one aged 18 to 29 and the other aged 80 or older. Four age groups were formed from the donors: young (average roughly 15 years), middle-aged (approximately 42), aged (about 62) and long-lived (about 80). To avoid experimental bias, donors of different ages were distributed randomly across sequencing lanes. The study measured age-related changes in TCR beta repertoire diversity using deep sequencing normalized with unique cDNA molecular identifiers. The study at large found these results: The long-lived group showed more naive CD4+ T cells, fewer expanded clones and increased TCR diversity than the aged group, suggesting age selection. Because donor CMV infection status was unknown, age-related changes in expanded clonotypes were potentially confounded. Total diversity estimates from one million sequenced T cells were considered lower bounds and underestimates. A strong correlation was found between observed TCR beta diversity and the percentage of naive T cells measured by flow cytometry. Conclusive comparison of naive and antigen-experienced compartments was prevented by the profiling of bulk unsorted PBMCs. As age increased, observed TCR beta diversity per million T cells dropped in a roughly linear way, and a significant reduction was already evident by age 40.

This sequence originates from a man younger than 45 in good health. In this chain, TRBV6-2 or TRBV6-3 is recombined with TRBJ2-4; too little of a D gene remains to name it. The sequencing input was blood. The CDR3 protein sequence reads: CASSDSGTKNIQYF. The DNA sequence is given as TGTGCCAGCAGTGACTCGGGTACCAAAAACATTCAGTACTTC.